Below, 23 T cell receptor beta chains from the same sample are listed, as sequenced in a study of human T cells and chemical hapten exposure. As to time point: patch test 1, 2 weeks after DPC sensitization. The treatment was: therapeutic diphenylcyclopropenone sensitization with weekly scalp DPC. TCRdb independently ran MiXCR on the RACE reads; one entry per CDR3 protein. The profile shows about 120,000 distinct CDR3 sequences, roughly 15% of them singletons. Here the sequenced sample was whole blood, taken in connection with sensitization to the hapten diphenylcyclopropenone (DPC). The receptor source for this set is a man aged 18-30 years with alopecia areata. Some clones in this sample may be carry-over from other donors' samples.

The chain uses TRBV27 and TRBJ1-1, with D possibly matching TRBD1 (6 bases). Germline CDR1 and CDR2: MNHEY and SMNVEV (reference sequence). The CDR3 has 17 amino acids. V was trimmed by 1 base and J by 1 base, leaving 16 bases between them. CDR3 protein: CASSLWARGVGNTEAFF. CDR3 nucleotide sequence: TGTGCCAGCAGTTTATGGGCCAGGGGAGTGGGGAACACTGAAGCTTTCTTT.

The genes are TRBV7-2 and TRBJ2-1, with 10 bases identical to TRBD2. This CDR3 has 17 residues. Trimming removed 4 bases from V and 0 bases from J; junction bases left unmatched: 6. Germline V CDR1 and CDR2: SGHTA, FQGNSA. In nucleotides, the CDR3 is TGTGCCAGCAGCTACCCTACTAGCGGGGACTCCTACAATGAGCAGTTCTTC. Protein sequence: CASSYPTSGDSYNEQFF.

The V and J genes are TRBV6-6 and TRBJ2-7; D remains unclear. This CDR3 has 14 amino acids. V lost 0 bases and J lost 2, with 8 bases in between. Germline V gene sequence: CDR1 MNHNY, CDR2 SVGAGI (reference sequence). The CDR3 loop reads CASSYSRVPYEQYV. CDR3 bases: TGTGCCAGCAGTTACTCTAGGGTTCCCTACGAGCAGTACGTC.

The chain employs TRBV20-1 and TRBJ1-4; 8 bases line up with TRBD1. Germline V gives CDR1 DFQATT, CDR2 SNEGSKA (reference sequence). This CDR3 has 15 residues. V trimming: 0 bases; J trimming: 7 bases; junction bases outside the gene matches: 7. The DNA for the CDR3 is TGCAGTGCTAGAGAAGTTCAGGGGGCTGGTGAAAAACTGTTTTTT. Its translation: CSAREVQGAGEKLFF.

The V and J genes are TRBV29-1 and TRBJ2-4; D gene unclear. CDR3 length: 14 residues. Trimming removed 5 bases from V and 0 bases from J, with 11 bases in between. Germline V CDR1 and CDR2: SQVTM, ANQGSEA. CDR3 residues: CSVIRYAAKNIQYF. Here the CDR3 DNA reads TGCAGCGTTATTAGATACGCAGCCAAAAACATTCAGTACTTC. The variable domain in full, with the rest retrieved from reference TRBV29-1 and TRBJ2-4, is SAVISQKPSRDICQRGTSLTIQCQVDSQVTMMFWYRQQPGQSLTLIATANQGSEATYESGFVIDKFPISRPNLTFSTLTVSNMSPEDSSIYLCSVIRYAAKNIQYFGAGTRLSVL.

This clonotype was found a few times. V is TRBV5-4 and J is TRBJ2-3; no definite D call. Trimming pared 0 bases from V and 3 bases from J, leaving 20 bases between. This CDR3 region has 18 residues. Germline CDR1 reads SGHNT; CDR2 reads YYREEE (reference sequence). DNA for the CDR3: TGTGCCAGCAGCTTGGATCTGTCGGGCCGCCCCGGGACAGATACGCAGTATTTT. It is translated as CASSLDLSGRPGTDTQYF.

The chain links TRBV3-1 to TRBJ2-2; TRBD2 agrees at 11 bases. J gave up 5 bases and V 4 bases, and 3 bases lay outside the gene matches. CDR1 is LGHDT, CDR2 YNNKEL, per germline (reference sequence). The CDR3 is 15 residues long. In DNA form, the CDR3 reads TGTGCCAGCAGCCGACTAGCGGGATGGACCGGGGAGCTGTTTTTT. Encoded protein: CASSRLAGWTGELFF. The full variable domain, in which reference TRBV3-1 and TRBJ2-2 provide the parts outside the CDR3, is DTAVSQTPKYLVTQMGNDKSIKCEQNLGHDTMYWYKQDSKKFLKIMFSYNNKELIINETVPNRFSPKSPDKAHLNLHINSLELGDSAVYFCASSRLAGWTGELFFGEGSRLTVL.

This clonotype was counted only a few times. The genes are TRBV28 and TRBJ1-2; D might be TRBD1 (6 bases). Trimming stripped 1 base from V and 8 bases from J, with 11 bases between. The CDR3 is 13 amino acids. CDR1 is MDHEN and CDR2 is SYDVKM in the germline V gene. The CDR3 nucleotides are TGTGCCAGCAGTTTATCGGGGGCGGGAGGCTACACCTTC. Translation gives CASSLSGAGGYTF.

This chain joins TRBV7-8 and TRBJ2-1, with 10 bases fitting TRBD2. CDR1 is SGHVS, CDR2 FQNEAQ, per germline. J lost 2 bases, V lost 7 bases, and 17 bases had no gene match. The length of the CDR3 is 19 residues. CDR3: CASTHLRGAGGSAYNEQFF. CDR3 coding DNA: TGTGCCAGCACTCACCTCCGGGGAGCGGGGGGGTCCGCCTACAATGAGCAGTTCTTC.

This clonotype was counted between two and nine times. CDR3 sequence (DNA): TGCAGCGTTGAAGATCCCTGGGACACACGAGAAAAACTGTTTTTT. The encoded protein is CSVEDPWDTREKLFF. V gene TRBV29-1 combines with J gene TRBJ1-4, with D tentatively TRBD1 (6 bases). Deletions cut 0 bases from V and 8 bases from J, with 16 bases between. The CDR3 sequence is 15 residues long. Germline loops: CDR1 SQVTM, CDR2 ANQGSEA.

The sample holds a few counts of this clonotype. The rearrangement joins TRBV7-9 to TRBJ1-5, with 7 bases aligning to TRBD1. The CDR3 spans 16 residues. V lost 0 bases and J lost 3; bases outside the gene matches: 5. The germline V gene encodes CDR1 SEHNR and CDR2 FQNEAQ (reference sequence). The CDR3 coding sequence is TGTGCCAGCAGCTTAGCGGGCAGGGGGAACAATCAGCCCCAGCATTTT. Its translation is CASSLAGRGNNQPQHF.

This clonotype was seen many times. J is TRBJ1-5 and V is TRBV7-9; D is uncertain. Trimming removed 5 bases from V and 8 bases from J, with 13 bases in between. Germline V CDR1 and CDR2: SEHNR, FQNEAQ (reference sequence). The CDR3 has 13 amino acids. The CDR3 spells CASSRTTTEPQHF. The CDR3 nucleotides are TGTGCCAGCAGCCGGACGACGACTGAGCCCCAGCATTTT.

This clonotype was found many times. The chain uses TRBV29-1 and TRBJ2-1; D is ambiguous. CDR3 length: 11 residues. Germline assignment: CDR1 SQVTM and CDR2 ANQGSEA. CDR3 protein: CTLRLVLEQFF. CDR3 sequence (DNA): TGCACCCTACGATTGGTCCTCGAGCAGTTCTTC.

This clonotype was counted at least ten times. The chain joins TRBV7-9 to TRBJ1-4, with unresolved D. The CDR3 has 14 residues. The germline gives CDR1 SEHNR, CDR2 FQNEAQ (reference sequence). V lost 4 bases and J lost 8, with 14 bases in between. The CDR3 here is CASSSVGAVEKLFF. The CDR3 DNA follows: TGTGCCAGCAGCTCAGTCGGCGCGGTGGAAAAACTGTTTTTT.

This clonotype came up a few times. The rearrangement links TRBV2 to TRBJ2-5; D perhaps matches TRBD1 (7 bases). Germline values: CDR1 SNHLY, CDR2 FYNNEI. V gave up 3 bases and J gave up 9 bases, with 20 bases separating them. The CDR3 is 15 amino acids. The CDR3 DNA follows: TGTGCCAGCAGTGAGGAAACAGGGGAGGTGGTACCCCAGTACTTC. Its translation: CASSEETGEVVPQYF.

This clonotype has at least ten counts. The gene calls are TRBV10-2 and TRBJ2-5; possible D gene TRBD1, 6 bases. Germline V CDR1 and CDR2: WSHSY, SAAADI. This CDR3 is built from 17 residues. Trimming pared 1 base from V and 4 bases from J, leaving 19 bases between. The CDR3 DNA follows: TGCGCCAGCAGTGAGTTTAACCACCTATCGACAGGAGAGACCCAGTACTTC. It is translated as CASSEFNHLSTGETQYF.

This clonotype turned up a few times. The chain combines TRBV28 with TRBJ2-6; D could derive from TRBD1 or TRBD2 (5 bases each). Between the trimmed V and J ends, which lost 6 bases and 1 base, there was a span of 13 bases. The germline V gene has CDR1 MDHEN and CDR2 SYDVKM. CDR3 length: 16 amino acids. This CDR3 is CASRRGAFSGANVLTF. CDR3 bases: TGTGCCAGCAGAAGGGGAGCCTTTTCTGGGGCCAACGTCCTGACTTTC.

CDR3 loop: CASSLGYGELFF. The CDR3 DNA reads TGTGCCAGCAGCTTAGGATACGGGGAGCTGTTTTTT. The rearrangement joins TRBV7-2 to TRBJ2-2; D gene uncertain. V dropped 1 base and J dropped 7 bases, with 4 bases sitting between them. In germline, CDR1 is SGHTA, CDR2 FQGNSA. The length of the CDR3 is 12 residues.

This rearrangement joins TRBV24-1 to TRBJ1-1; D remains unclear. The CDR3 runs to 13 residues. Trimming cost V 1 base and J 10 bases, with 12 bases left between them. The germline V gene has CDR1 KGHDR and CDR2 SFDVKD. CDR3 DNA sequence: TGTGCCACCAGTGATTTTCACGGCGGCGGAGCTTTCTTT. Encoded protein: CATSDFHGGGAFF.

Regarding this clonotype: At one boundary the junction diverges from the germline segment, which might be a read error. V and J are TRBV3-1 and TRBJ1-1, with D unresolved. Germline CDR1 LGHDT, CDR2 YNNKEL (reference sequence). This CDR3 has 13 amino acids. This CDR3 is CASSQGWNTEAFF. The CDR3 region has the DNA TGTGCTAGCAGCCAAGGATGGAACACTGAAGCTTTCTTT.

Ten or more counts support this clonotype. The CDR3 DNA is TGTGCCAGCAGTCCCCCCAGGGTGGGGGCGCCAGAAAAACTGTTTTTT. Protein sequence: CASSPPRVGAPEKLFF. This chain uses TRBV2 with TRBJ1-4; weak D call: TRBD1 (6 bases). This CDR3 is 16 amino acids long. Trimming removed 5 bases from V and 8 bases from J, with 21 bases in between. Germline CDR1 SNHLY, CDR2 FYNNEI.

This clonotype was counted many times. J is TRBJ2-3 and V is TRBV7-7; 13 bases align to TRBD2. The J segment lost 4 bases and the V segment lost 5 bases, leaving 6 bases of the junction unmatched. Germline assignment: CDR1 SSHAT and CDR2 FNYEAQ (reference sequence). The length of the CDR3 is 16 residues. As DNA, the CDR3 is TGTGCCAGCAGCCTGACTAGCGGGGGGCCGCCAGATACGCAGTATTTT. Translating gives CASSLTSGGPPDTQYF. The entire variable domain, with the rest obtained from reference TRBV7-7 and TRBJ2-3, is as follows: GAGVSQSPRYKVTKRGQDVTLRCDPISSHATLYWYQQALGQGPEFLTYFNYEAQPDKSGLPSDRFSAERPEGSISTLTIQRTEQRDSAMYRCASSLTSGGPPDTQYFGPGTRLTVL.

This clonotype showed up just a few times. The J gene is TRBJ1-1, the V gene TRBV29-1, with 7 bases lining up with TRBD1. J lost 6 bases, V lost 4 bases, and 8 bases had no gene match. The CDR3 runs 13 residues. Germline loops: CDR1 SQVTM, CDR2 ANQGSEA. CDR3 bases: TGCAGCGTTGCGGAGGGGGCCGGGGCTGAAGCTTTCTTT. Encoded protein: CSVAEGAGAEAFF.